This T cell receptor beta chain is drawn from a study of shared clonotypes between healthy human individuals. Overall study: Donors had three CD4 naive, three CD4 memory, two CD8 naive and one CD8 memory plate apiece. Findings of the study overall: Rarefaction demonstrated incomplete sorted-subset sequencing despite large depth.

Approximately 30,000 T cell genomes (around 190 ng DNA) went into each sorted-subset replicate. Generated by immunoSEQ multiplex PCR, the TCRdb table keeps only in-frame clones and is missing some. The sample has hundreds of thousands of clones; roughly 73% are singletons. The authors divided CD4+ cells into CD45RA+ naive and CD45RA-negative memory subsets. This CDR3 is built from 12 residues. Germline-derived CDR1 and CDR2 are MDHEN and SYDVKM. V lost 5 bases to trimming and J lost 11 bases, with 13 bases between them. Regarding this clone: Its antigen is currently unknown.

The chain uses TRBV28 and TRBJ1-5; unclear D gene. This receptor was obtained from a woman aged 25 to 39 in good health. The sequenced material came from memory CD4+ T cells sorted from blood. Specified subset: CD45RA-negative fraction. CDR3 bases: TGTGCCAGCAGTCCACCCGGTTCAGCCCAGCATTTT. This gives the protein CASSPPGSAQHF.